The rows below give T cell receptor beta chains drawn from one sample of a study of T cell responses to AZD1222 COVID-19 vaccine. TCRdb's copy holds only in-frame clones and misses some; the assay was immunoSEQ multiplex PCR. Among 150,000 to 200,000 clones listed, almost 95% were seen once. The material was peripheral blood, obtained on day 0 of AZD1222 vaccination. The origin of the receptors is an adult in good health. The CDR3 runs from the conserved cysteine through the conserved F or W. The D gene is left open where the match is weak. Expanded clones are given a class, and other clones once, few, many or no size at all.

CDR3aa: CASSLVAGVGYEQYF; CDR3nt: TGTGCCAGCAGTTTAGTAGCGGGAGTCGGCTACGAGCAGTACTTC; d_gene: TRBD2; abundance: .; v_gene: TRBV27; j_gene: TRBJ2-7
CDR3aa: CASSWTLLGQGTSGGFYGELFF; CDR3nt: TGCGCCAGCAGCTGGACTTTATTGGGACAGGGGACAAGTGGGGGTTTCTACGGGGAGCTGTTTTTT; d_gene: TRBD1; abundance: .; v_gene: TRBV5-1; j_gene: TRBJ2-2
CDR3aa: CASSLEGQPQHF; CDR3nt: TGTGCCAGCAGCTTGGAGGGGCAGCCCCAGCATTTT; d_gene: .; abundance: few; v_gene: TRBV5-8; j_gene: TRBJ1-5
CDR3aa: CASGRGGGYTF; CDR3nt: TGTGCCAGCGGACGGGGTGGCGGCTACACCTTC; d_gene: .; abundance: .; v_gene: TRBV27; j_gene: TRBJ1-2
CDR3aa: CASSEGRNTEAFF; CDR3nt: TGTGCCAGTAGCGAGGGGCGGAACACTGAAGCTTTCTTT; d_gene: .; abundance: .; v_gene: TRBV19; j_gene: TRBJ1-1
CDR3aa: CASRLVLAGEVTGELFF; CDR3nt: TGTGCAAGTCGCTTAGTACTAGCGGGAGAGGTCACCGGGGAGCTGTTTTTT; d_gene: .; abundance: .; v_gene: TRBV12-2; j_gene: TRBJ2-2
CDR3aa: CATSRRREGGEQYF; CDR3nt: TGTGCCACCAGCAGACGGCGGGAGGGAGGGGAGCAGTACTTC; d_gene: TRBD2; abundance: once; v_gene: TRBV15; j_gene: TRBJ2-7
CDR3aa: CASSRLQGAVWTEAFF; CDR3nt: TGTGCCAGCAGCAGACTTCAGGGGGCGGTATGGACTGAAGCTTTCTTT; d_gene: TRBD1; abundance: .; v_gene: TRBV28; j_gene: TRBJ1-1
CDR3aa: CASSLRHQGAVEKLFF; CDR3nt: TGCGCCAGCAGCTTGAGACACCAGGGGGCTGTTGAAAAACTGTTTTTT; d_gene: TRBD1; abundance: few; v_gene: TRBV5-1; j_gene: TRBJ1-4
CDR3aa: CASSSPDRRNSPLHF; CDR3nt: TGTGCCAGCAGTTCCCCGGACAGGAGGAATTCACCCCTCCACTTT; d_gene: TRBD1; abundance: .; v_gene: TRBV27; j_gene: TRBJ1-6
CDR3aa: CASSERGGLHTEAFF; CDR3nt: TGTGCCAGCAGTGAGCGTGGGGGGTTACACACTGAAGCTTTCTTT; d_gene: .; abundance: .; v_gene: TRBV6-1; j_gene: TRBJ1-1
CDR3aa: CASRETGAYEQYF; CDR3nt: TGTGCCAGCAGGGAGACAGGGGCCTACGAGCAGTACTTC; d_gene: TRBD1; abundance: .; v_gene: TRBV5-6; j_gene: TRBJ2-7
CDR3aa: CASLGASNQPQHF; CDR3nt: TGTGCCAGCTTGGGAGCTAGCAATCAGCCCCAGCATTTT; d_gene: .; abundance: .; v_gene: TRBV2; j_gene: TRBJ1-5
CDR3aa: CASIRDKDGYTF; CDR3nt: TGTGCCAGCATCCGGGACAAGGATGGCTACACCTTC; d_gene: .; abundance: .; v_gene: TRBV12-3/TRBV12-4; j_gene: TRBJ1-2
CDR3aa: CASSITYTDTQYF; CDR3nt: TGTGCCAGTAGTATAACGTACACAGATACGCAGTATTTT; d_gene: .; abundance: .; v_gene: TRBV19; j_gene: TRBJ2-3
CDR3aa: CASSLMGGRNNEQYF; CDR3nt: TGTGCCAGCAGCTTGATGGGCGGGAGGAATAACGAGCAGTACTTC; d_gene: TRBD2; abundance: once; v_gene: TRBV5-5; j_gene: TRBJ2-7
CDR3aa: CASSEDLTTSGYTF; CDR3nt: TGTGCCAGCAGTGAGGATCTGACAACCTCTGGCTACACCTTC; d_gene: .; abundance: .; v_gene: TRBV25-1; j_gene: TRBJ1-2
CDR3aa: CASSFPSQGPNTEAFF; CDR3nt: TGTGCCAGCAGCTTCCCCTCACAGGGGCCGAACACTGAAGCTTTCTTT; d_gene: TRBD1; abundance: .; v_gene: TRBV5-6; j_gene: TRBJ1-1
CDR3aa: CASSFAAGGSNSPLHF; CDR3nt: TGTGCCAGCAGTTTCGCTGCCGGGGGATCTAATTCACCCCTCCACTTT; d_gene: .; abundance: .; v_gene: TRBV6-5; j_gene: TRBJ1-6